These 7 T cell receptor beta chains originate from one sample sequenced in a study of blood T cell repertoires in COVID-19. The assay was immunoSEQ multiplex PCR, and TCRdb's table has in-frame clones only and misses some. This sample carries fewer than 350,000 clones, about 86% of them seen once, and the ten largest clones take 2.1%. The sequenced sample was peripheral blood. All receptors derive from a woman under 40 who had recovered from COVID-19.

This chain connects TRBV19 to TRBJ1-5; D remains unclear. V lost 5 bases to trimming and J lost 3 bases, with 14 bases between them. The CDR3 runs 15 residues. Looked up from germline, CDR1 is LNHDA and CDR2 is SQIVND (reference sequence). The CDR3, as DNA: TGTGCCAGTAGTGCAAGTGGCGGTTACAATCAGCCCCAGCATTTT. Translating it yields CASSASGGYNQPQHF.

The CDR3 here is CASRGTRLGDTQYF. As DNA, the CDR3 is TGCGCCAGCAGGGGGACTAGGCTAGGGGATACGCAGTATTTT. The rearrangement uses TRBV10-2 and TRBJ2-3, with 8 bases aligning to TRBD2. This CDR3 region has 14 residues. CDR1 WSHSY and CDR2 SAAADI come from the germline V gene. V lost 6 bases and J lost 6; bases outside the gene matches: 8.

The rearrangement uses TRBV15 and TRBJ1-1; weak D call: TRBD1 (5 bases). CDR1 is LNHNV and CDR2 is YYDKDF in the germline V gene (reference sequence). CDR3 length: 16 residues. With 0 bases removed from V and 11 bases from J, the gap between germline ends came to 22 bases. The CDR3 sequence is CATSREVGSIREGAFF. CDR3 DNA sequence: TGTGCCACCAGCAGAGAAGTTGGGTCGATCAGGGAGGGGGCTTTCTTT.

This clone occurred once. This rearrangement joins TRBV5-1 to TRBJ1-2, with a tentative D call TRBD1 (6 bases). This CDR3 is built from 16 residues. Trimming cost V 0 bases and J 4 bases, with 16 bases left between them. The germline gives CDR1 SGHRS, CDR2 YFSETQ. In DNA, the CDR3 is TGCGCCAGCAGCTTGGCGGGAGGTGACAGGAGCTATGGCTACACCTTC. Protein: CASSLAGGDRSYGYTF.

The chain links TRBV6-5 to TRBJ2-7, with D unresolved. In germline, CDR1 is MNHEY, CDR2 SVGAGI. V dropped 3 bases and J dropped 0 bases, with 6 bases sitting between them. The CDR3 runs to 13 residues. The CDR3 here is CASSYGNSYEQYF. CDR3 nucleotides: TGTGCCAGCAGTTATGGCAACTCCTACGAGCAGTACTTC.

The chain joins TRBV4-3 to TRBJ2-1; the D gene is possibly TRBD1 (6 bases). Germline V gene lookup returns CDR1 LGHNA and CDR2 YSLEER. The CDR3 has 14 residues. V lost 4 bases and J 3 bases, leaving 10 bases between the germline ends. For the CDR3, the DNA is TGCGCCAGCAGCCGCCAGGGGAGCTACAATGAGCAGTTCTTC. Amino acids: CASSRQGSYNEQFF.

The V gene is TRBV3-1 (or the pseudogene TRBV3-2), the J gene TRBJ2-2; D gene unclear. The CDR3 loop spans 11 amino acids. Per germline, CDR1 LGHDT and CDR2 YNNKEL (reference sequence). V dropped 8 bases and J dropped 3 bases, with 4 bases sitting between them. CDR3 bases: TGTGCCAGCCGGGACACCGGGGAGCTGTTTTTT. Encoded protein: CASRDTGELFF.